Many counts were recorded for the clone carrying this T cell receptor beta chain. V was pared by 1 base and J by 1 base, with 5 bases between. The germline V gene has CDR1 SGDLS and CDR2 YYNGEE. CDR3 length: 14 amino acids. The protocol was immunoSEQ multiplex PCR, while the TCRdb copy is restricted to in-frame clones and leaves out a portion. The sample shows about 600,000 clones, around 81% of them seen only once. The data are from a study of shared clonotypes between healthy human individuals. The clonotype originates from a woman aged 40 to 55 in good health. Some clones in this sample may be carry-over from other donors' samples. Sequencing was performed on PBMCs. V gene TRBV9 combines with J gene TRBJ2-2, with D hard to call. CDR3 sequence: CASSVSGNTGELFF. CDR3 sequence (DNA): TGTGCCAGCAGCGTATCGGGGAACACCGGGGAGCTGTTTTTT.